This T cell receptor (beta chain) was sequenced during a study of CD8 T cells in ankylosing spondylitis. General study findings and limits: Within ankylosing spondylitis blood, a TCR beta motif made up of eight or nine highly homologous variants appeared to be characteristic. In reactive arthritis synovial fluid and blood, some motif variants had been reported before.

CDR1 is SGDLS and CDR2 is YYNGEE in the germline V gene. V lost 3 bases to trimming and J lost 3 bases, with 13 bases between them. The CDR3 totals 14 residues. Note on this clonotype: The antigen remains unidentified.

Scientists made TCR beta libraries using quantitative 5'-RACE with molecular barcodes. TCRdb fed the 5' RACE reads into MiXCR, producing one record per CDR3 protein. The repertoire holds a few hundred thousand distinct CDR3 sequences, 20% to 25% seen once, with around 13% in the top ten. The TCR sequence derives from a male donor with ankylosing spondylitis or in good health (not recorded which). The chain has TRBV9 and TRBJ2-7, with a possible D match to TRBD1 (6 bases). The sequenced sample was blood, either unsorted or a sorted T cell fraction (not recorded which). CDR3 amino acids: CASSGGTSDYEQYF. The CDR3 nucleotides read TGTGCCAGCAGCGGGGGGACATCGGACTACGAGCAGTACTTC.